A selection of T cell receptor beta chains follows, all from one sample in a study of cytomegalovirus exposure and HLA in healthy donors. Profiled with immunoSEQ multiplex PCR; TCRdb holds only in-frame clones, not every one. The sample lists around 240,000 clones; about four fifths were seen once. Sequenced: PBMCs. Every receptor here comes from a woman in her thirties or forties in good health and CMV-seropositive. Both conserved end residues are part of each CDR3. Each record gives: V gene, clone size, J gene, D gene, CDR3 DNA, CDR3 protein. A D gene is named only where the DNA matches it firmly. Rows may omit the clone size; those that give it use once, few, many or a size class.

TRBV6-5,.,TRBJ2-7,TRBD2,TGTGCCAGCAGTTTTTCCGACCTAGCGGGAGTAGGCGAGCAGTACTTC,CASSFSDLAGVGEQYF
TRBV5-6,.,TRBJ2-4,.,TGTGCCAGCAGCTTGGCCCAGGGTACCAAAAACATTCAGTACTTC,CASSLAQGTKNIQYF
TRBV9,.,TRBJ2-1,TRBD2,TGTGCCAGCAGCGTAGCGTCAGCGGGGGTATACAATGAGCAGTTCTTC,CASSVASAGVYNEQFF
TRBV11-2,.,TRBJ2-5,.,TGTGCCAGCAGCCCAACGGCCGCGGGTCCCAAGTACTTC,CASSPTAAGPKYF
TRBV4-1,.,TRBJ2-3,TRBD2,TGCGCCAGCAGCCAAGATTGGACTAGCGGGGGGGCCGATACGCAGTATTTT,CASSQDWTSGGADTQYF
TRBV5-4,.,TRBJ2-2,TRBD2,TGTGCCAGCAGGTCGGGACTAGCGGAAGCCGGGGAGCTGTTTTTT,CASRSGLAEAGELFF
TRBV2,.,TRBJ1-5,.,TGTGCCAGCAGCGAATACGGGGGATCCCATCAGCCCCAGCATTTT,CASSEYGGSHQPQHF
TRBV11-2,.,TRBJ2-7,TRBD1,TGTGCCAGCAGCTTAGGGTTTGGACAGGGGTATTCCTACGAGCAGTACTTC,CASSLGFGQGYSYEQYF
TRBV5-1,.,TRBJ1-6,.,TGCGCCAGCAGCTTGACGACAGGTGGACATAATTCACCCCTCCACTTT,CASSLTTGGHNSPLHF
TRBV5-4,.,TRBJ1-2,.,TGTGCCAGCAGCAAATCCAGGGTAGTGGGTGGCTACACCTTC,CASSKSRVVGGYTF
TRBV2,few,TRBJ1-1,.,TGTGCCAGCAGTACCACAGGGCGGAACACTGAAGCTTTCTTT,CASSTTGRNTEAFF
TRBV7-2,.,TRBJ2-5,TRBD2,TGTGCCAGCAGCCGGACTAGCGGGGTACAAGAGACCCAGTACTTC,CASSRTSGVQETQYF
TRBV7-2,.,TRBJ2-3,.,TGTGCCAGCAGCTTAGTAGGAGGCGATACGCAGTATTTT,CASSLVGGDTQYF